This T cell receptor beta chain is from a study of blood T cell repertoires in COVID-19. The table lists this clone with a count of one. The length of the CDR3 is 12 residues. V shed 4 bases and J shed 7 bases, with 7 bases lying between them. The V gene's germline CDR1 is LNHDA and CDR2 SQIVND (reference sequence). Here immunoSEQ multiplex PCR was the method, and the copy in TCRdb shows in-frame clones only, minus some. This table holds about 480,000 clones, more than 75% found once. Two consecutive negative NP/OP PCR tests, clearance, or resolved symptoms defined Cohort 3 recovery. The chain links TRBV19 to TRBJ1-4; possibly TRBD1 for D (6 bases). The specimen sequenced was PBMCs or T cells enriched from blood (not recorded which). The source is a woman aged 40 to 50 who had recovered from COVID-19. This CDR3 is CASSTGAEKLFF. For the CDR3, the DNA is TGTGCCAGTAGTACAGGGGCTGAAAAACTGTTTTTT.